These T cell receptor beta chains were read from a single sample in a study of OX40 agonist ivuxolimab in advanced cancers. Data came from immunoSEQ multiplex PCR; TCRdb stores just in-frame clones and leaves some out. The table includes just over 45,000 clones, roughly 94% detected once. The sample consisted of CD4+ or CD8+ T cells sorted from blood, taken in a trial of the OX40 agonist ivuxolimab. The receptors shown here come from an adult with an advanced solid tumor such as melanoma, head and neck, liver or kidney cancer. Each CDR3 is given with its conserved first and last residue. The D gene is left open where the match is weak. Clone size appears in some rows only: once, few, many, or a class for an expanded clone.

13	NA	TRBV27	once	TRBJ2-1	TGTGCCAGCAGCCTAGGAAGCCCCAATGAGCAGTTCTTC	CASSLGSPNEQFF
16	NA	TRBV6-5	NA	TRBJ1-2	TGTGCCAGCAGTTACTTCGGCAGGGCCAGATCAGGTGGCTACACCTTC	CASSYFGRARSGGYTF
11	TRBD2	TRBV29-1	NA	TRBJ2-3	TGCAGCGTTTCAAGCGGGACTAGCGAGTATTTT	CSVSSGTSEYF
15	NA	TRBV6-6	NA	TRBJ2-3	TGTGCCAGCAGTTACGACCTCGGAGGCACAGATACGCAGTATTTT	CASSYDLGGTDTQYF
14	NA	TRBV4-2	NA	TRBJ2-7	TGTGCCAGCAGCCACGGAGCAGGGAGCTACGAGCAGTACTTC	CASSHGAGSYEQYF
19	TRBD2	TRBV27	NA	TRBJ2-1	TGTGCCAGCAGTTTGGTGGGGACTAGCGGGAGGGCTCCCTCGGGAGAGCAGTTCTTC	CASSLVGTSGRAPSGEQFF
14	TRBD1	TRBV2	NA	TRBJ2-7	TGTGCCAGCAGTCCTTGGGACAGGGCCTACGAGCAGTACTTC	CASSPWDRAYEQYF
14	NA	TRBV29-1	NA	TRBJ2-7	TGCAGCGTTGAAGACACAGGGACTACCTACGAGCAGTACTTC	CSVEDTGTTYEQYF
16	NA	TRBV4-1	once	TRBJ2-7	TGCGCCAGCAGCCAAGATCAGGGGGGATACTCCTACGAGCAGTACTTC	CASSQDQGGYSYEQYF
13	NA	TRBV6-1	NA	TRBJ2-7	TGTGCCAGCAGTGACGCGCCGCCCTACGAGCAGTACTTC	CASSDAPPYEQYF
16	TRBD2	TRBV4-3	NA	TRBJ2-5	TGCGCCAGCAGCCAAACTTCTAGCGGGAGATCAGAGACCCAGTACTTC	CASSQTSSGRSETQYF
13	NA	TRBV7-9	NA	TRBJ1-4	TGTGCCAGCAGCTTATACAGTAATGAAAAACTGTTTTTT	CASSLYSNEKLFF
17	TRBD2	TRBV4-3	NA	TRBJ2-1	TGCGCCAGCAGCCCCGGACTAGCGGGAAGCTCCTACAATGAGCAGTTCTTC	CASSPGLAGSSYNEQFF
13	NA	TRBV7-9	NA	TRBJ1-1	TGTGCCAGCAGCTTAGCGCCTGGGCGGGAAGCTTTCTTT	CASSLAPGREAFF
14	TRBD1	TRBV9	NA	TRBJ1-2	TGTGCCAGCAGCGGATGGACAGGCGACTATGGCTACACCTTC	CASSGWTGDYGYTF
15	NA	TRBV23-1	NA	TRBJ2-5	TGCGCCAGCGAGAAGACGGCGAGGACAGAAGAGACCCAGTACTTC	CASEKTARTEETQYF
15	NA	TRBV13	NA	TRBJ2-7	TGTGCCAGCAGCTTCGCGGCCCCCCGTCCCCACGAGCAGTACTTC	CASSFAAPRPHEQYF
14	NA	TRBV27	NA	TRBJ2-7	TGTGCCAGCAGTTTGTATACAGGGTCCTACGAGCAGTACTTC	CASSLYTGSYEQYF
15	TRBD2	TRBV30	NA	TRBJ2-3	TGTGCCTGGAGTACAGGACTAGCGAGCATAGATACGCAGTATTTT	CAWSTGLASIDTQYF
16	NA	TRBV28	NA	TRBJ1-1	TGTGCCAGCAGTCCTGGACTGGTGGGGTTAAACACTGAAGCTTTCTTT	CASSPGLVGLNTEAFF